This T cell receptor (beta chain) was sequenced for a study of blood T cell repertoires in COVID-19 (dated by TCRdb to about 2020). Notes on the research overall: The collaborator samples originated in the United States, Italy and Spain and spanned the acute and convalescent phases of COVID-19. The prospective study material was composed of cDNA or gDNA derived from T cells, B-cell-depleted T cells, or PBMCs. Subjects who had been exposed to COVID-19, were actively infected with it, or had recovered from it provided the deeply sampled blood TCRbeta repertoires that made up the dataset. The repertoires were made available in a free public database intended to serve as a resource for research on the immune response to SARS-CoV-2. Samples were obtained from the ongoing ImmuneRACE study (first 160 participants) and from some 1,200 subjects provided by 6 global collaborators. A de-identified subject ID, COVID-19 status, age in years and sex were almost always included in the sample metadata. HLA class I and class II types, where available, came from metadata supplied by the sample provider rather than from assay-based typing.

CDR1 and CDR2 are read off the germline V gene as SGHRS and YFSETQ. The CDR3 spans 16 residues, from the cysteine through the phenylalanine. The kept DNA is CDR3 alone, 48 bases in frame from the first base. V and J are truncated by 7 bases and 0 bases respectively, leaving an intervening sequence of 16 bases. Participants in the prospective study were enrolled through a virtual design, were aged roughly 18 to 95 years, and lived in about 25 United States geographic areas. In the prospective study, cohorts were assigned on the basis of participant-reported clinical history obtained from a screening survey and a study questionnaire. Each participant in the prospective study had whole blood, serum and a nasopharyngeal or oropharyngeal swab collected by mobile phlebotomists. Prospective study participants could optionally give additional blood draws and questionnaires over a 2-month period. Before DNA extraction, blood samples from the prospective study were shipped at room temperature or frozen.

Worth noting for this clone: Its binding antigen is unknown. Per-base qualities were not stored, and no clone one base away is much larger.

The research as a whole found: How much clinical and demographic metadata was included differed by source and by participant, and the metadata was provided uncurated.

The immunoSEQ Assay, a bias-controlled multiplex PCR, was used to amplify TCRbeta CDR3 regions from genomic DNA. Regarding the original processing steps: Nucleated cell counts per sample were estimated from amplification of reference gene primers within the assay. Sequence reads were collapsed and filtered to measure the absolute abundance of every unique TCRbeta CDR3 rearrangement. For each sample, productive Simpson clonality was calculated as the square root of Simpson's diversity index over productive rearrangements. The table was pulled from immuneACCESS by TCRdb, which kept in-frame rearrangements only. Such tables lose some clones; where checked, under half of the loss comes from unresolved V genes, and the rest has no known cause. Clone size and V and J calls were adopted from that table, with D and trimming inferred from the DNA. This sample lists about 260,000 clones; roughly 88% were detected once. The ten biggest clones cover 0.95% to 1.5% of the sample.

This TCR came from a woman in her thirties or forties with acute COVID-19. Input material: PBMCs or T cells enriched from blood (not recorded which). The chain joins TRBV5-1 to TRBJ2-2, and possibly TRBD2, on 6 matching bases. The DNA sequence is TGCGCCAGCGCCTGGGGAGGCGGGGCGAACACCGGGGAGCTGTTTTTT. The encoded protein is CASAWGGGANTGELFF.